These T cell receptor beta chains were read from a single sample in a study of T cells in Graves' hyperthyroidism and ophthalmopathy. Via MiXCR, TCRdb re-called the multiplex PCR reads, giving one row per CDR3 protein. In the table there are more than 250,000 distinct CDR3 sequences, around 15% of which are singletons. What was sequenced was blood. The receptors originated from a woman aged 45-65 years with Graves' hyperthyroidism that later progressed to Graves' ophthalmopathy. The CDR3 runs from the conserved cysteine through the conserved F or W.

CASSRPGVPGELFF,TRBJ2-2,TRBV19
CSVEVAGRDTEAFF,TRBJ1-1,TRBV29-1
CASIRGGLLNEKLFF,TRBJ1-4,TRBV6-1
CASSLSTGYGYTF,TRBJ1-2,TRBV11-2
CASSIGGGGAYGETQYF,TRBJ2-5,TRBV19
CAWGDLGGETQYF,TRBJ2-5,TRBV30
CASITVNRDTEAFF,TRBJ1-1,TRBV6-2/TRBV6-3
CASSSTGTGAGTGYTF,TRBJ1-2,TRBV7-3
CASSSGTGSGNTIYF,TRBJ1-3,TRBV18
CATSRDRSGEYF,TRBJ2-5,TRBV15
CASSLPDGGGYTGELFF,TRBJ2-2,TRBV9
CSASTGVGGANVLTF,TRBJ2-6,TRBV20-1
CAWSDQGQGAQFF,TRBJ2-1,TRBV30
CASSLTEIGELFF,TRBJ2-2,TRBV5-1
CASSTRKGAKETQYF,TRBJ2-5,TRBV6-2/TRBV6-3
CASSQGRYTEAFF,TRBJ1-1,TRBV28
CASRRTGSTYEQYF,TRBJ2-7,TRBV28
CASSSGTGGHEQYF,TRBJ2-7,TRBV5-1
CASSGGGTGGSSYNEQFF,TRBJ2-1,TRBV25-1
CASSGRWTAVLDGNTIYF,TRBJ1-3,TRBV6-1
CASSLRTVETQYF,TRBJ2-5,TRBV5-1
CASSLAGANVLTF,TRBJ2-6,TRBV12-3/TRBV12-4
CASGLVTGSEQFF,TRBJ2-1,TRBV12-5
CASSPPARGPQETQYF,TRBJ2-5,TRBV18
CSAPGPVRETQYF,TRBJ2-5,TRBV20-1
CASSVDRWDGYTF,TRBJ1-2,TRBV9
CASSLQGTNYGYTF,TRBJ1-2,TRBV6-2/TRBV6-3
CSAKRGQAGTEAFF,TRBJ1-1,TRBV20-1
CASRTTGQGPNYGYTF,TRBJ1-2,TRBV5-1
CASSLARGLRYEQYF,TRBJ2-7,TRBV12-3/TRBV12-4
CASSPEISNQPQHF,TRBJ1-5,TRBV3-1
CSARRTAGGRNTIYF,TRBJ1-3,TRBV20-1
CASSFSGTGVRGYTF,TRBJ1-2,TRBV28
CASSLPRQGFRETQYF,TRBJ2-5,TRBV5-1
CASSQKWDRDLYGYTF,TRBJ1-2,TRBV5-1
CASSPGQGFNEQFF,TRBJ2-1,TRBV19
CSARGGDTTDTQYF,TRBJ2-3,TRBV20-1
CASSASLAGAGNEQFF,TRBJ2-1,TRBV5-8
CASSQGLPPVTQYF,TRBJ2-3,TRBV4-1
CASSVNRRGLEPDTQYF,TRBJ2-3,TRBV9
CASRRGNTIYF,TRBJ1-3,TRBV27
CSARAKGNPYEQYF,TRBJ2-7,TRBV20-1
CASRGEEDNSPLHF,TRBJ1-6,TRBV7-9
CASSQVGPSPLHF,TRBJ1-6,TRBV14
CASSFTPGGATNEKLFF,TRBJ1-4,TRBV28
CASSLNAGNTEAFF,TRBJ1-1,TRBV7-3
CSARVKGLAGGSYNEQFF,TRBJ2-1,TRBV20-1
CASSLQGFGETQYF,TRBJ2-5,TRBV28
CASSLGAQNEQFF,TRBJ2-1,TRBV7-7
CASSRPESYGYTF,TRBJ1-2,TRBV3-1